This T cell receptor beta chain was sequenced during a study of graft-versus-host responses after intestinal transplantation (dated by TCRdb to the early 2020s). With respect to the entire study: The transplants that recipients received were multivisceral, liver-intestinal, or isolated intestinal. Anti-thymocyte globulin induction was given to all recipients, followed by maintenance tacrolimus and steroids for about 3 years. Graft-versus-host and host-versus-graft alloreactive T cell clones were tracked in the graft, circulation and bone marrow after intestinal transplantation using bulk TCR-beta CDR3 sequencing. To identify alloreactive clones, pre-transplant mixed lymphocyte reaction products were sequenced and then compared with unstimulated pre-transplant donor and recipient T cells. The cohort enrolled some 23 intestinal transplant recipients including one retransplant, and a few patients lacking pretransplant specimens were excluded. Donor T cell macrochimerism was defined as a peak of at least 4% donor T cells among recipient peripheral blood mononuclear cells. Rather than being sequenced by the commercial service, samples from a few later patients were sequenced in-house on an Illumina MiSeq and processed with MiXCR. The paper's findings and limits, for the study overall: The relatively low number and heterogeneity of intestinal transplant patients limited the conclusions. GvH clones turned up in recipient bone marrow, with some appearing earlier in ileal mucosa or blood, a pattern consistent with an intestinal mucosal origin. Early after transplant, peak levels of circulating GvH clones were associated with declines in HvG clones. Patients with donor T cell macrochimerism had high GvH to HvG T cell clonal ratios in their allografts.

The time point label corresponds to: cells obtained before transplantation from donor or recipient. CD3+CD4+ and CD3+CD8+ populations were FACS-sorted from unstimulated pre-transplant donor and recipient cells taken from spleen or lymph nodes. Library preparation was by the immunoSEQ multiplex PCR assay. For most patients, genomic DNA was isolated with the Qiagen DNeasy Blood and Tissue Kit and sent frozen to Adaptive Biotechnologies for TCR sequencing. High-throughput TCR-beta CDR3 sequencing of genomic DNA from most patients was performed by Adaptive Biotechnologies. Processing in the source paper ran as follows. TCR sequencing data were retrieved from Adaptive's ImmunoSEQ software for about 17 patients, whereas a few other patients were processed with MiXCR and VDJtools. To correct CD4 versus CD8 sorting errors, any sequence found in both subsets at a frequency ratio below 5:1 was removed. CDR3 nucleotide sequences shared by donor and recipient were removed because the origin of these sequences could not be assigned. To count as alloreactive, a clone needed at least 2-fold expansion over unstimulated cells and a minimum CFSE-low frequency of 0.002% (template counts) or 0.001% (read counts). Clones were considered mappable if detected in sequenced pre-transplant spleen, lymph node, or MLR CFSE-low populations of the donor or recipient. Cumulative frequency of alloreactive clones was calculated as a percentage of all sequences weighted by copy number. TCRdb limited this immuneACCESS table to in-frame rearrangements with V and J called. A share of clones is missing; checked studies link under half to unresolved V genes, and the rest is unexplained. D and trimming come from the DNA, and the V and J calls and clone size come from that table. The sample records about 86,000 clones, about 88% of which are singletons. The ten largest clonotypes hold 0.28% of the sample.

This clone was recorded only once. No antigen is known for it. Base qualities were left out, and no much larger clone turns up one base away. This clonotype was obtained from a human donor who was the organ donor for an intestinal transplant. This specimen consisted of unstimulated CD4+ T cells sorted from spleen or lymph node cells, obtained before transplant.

The bases read TGTGCCAGCAGTTTAAAACCGCGGGCAGATACGCAGTATTTT. Its protein is CASSLKPRADTQYF. The chain links TRBV28 with TRBJ2-3; D gene: possibly TRBD2, on 5 matching bases. Per the germline V gene, MDHEN is the CDR1 and SYDVKM is the CDR2. The CDR3 runs 14 amino acids, cysteine and phenylalanine included. Only CDR3 DNA is held: 42 bases, read in frame from base 1. The junction shows trimming of 2 bases on V and 4 bases on J, plus 10 bases between the germline ends.